This T cell receptor beta chain comes out of a study of regulatory T cells in long-lasting Graves disease. Whole-study context: Patients met the persistent Graves' disease definition after over 5 years of antithyroid drugs with positive TSH receptor antibodies.

Specified time point: persistent/refractory GD, antithyroid drugs over 5 years with positive TRAb. RNA isolated from PBMCs was used to make the TCR library. Building of the TCR beta libraries involved iRepertoire HTBI primers and Arm-PCR of CDR3 regions. TCRdb ran MiXCR on the multiplex PCR reads and lists one entry per CDR3 protein. Of some 330,000 distinct CDR3 sequences in the sample, roughly 25% are singletons; the top ten hold around 30%. This clonotype was recorded many times. Its target is unknown. The study, taken as a whole, reports: Persistent disease preferred TRBV28, TRBJ1-2 and TRBJ2-5.

This CDR3 is 14 amino acids long. After removal of 6 bases from V and 2 bases from J, the junction contained 6 bases not matched to a gene. The chain recombines TRBV12-3 or TRBV12-4 with TRBJ2-5, with 7 bases matching TRBD1. The sample was peripheral blood mononuclear cells (PBMCs), taken when the disease was refractory, from a patient treated with antithyroid drugs. The sequence was collected from a middle-aged woman with Graves disease. The CDR3 protein is CASRLTGYQETQYF. For the CDR3, the DNA is TGTGCCAGCAGGTTGACAGGGTATCAAGAGACCCAGTACTTC.